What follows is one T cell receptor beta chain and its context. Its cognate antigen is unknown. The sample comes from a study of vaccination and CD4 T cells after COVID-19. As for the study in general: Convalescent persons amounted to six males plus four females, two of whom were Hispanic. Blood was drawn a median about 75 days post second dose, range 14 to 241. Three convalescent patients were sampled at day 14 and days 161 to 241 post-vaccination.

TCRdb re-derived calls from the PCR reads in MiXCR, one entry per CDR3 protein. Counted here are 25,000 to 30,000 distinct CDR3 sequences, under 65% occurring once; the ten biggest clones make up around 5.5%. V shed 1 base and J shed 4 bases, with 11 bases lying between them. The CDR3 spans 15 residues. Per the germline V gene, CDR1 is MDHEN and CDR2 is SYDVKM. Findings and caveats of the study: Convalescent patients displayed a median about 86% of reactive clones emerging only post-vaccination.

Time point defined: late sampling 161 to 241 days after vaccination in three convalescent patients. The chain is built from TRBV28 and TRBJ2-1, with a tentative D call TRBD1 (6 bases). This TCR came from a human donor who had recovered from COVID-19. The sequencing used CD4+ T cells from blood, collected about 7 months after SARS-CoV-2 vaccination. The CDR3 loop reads CASSLLAGAYNEQFF. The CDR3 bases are TGTGCCAGCAGTTTATTGGCAGGGGCATACAATGAGCAGTTCTTC.